This T cell receptor (beta chain) was retrieved from a study of cytomegalovirus exposure and HLA in healthy donors. For the study at large: Clustering assigned 70% to 90% of the roughly 370 genotyped donors to the Caucasian-associated ancestry cluster.

This clone was recorded a few times. Its antigen is unidentified. The PCR was carried out with 60 Vbeta primers and 13 Jbeta primers. Generated by immunoSEQ multiplex PCR, the TCRdb table keeps only in-frame clones and is missing some. The sample contains under 250,000 clones, about 78% of which appear only once. Study observations and caveats: The listing of 150 to 200 TCR beta chains classed them as cytomegalovirus-associated.

This TCR was recovered from a male donor in good health and CMV-seronegative. Sequencing was done on a sample of PBMCs.

CDR3 residues: CASSSGTGDPQETQYF. CDR3 DNA sequence: TGCGCCAGCAGCTCCGGGACAGGAGACCCGCAAGAGACCCAGTACTTC. This chain connects TRBV4-1 to TRBJ2-5, with TRBD1 matching 8 bases. Germline V gene data show CDR1 as MGHRA and CDR2 as YSYEKL. Trimming at V came to 5 bases and at J to 2 bases, leaving 10 bases not matched to a gene. The CDR3 runs 16 residues.